These 21 T cell receptor beta chains came from one sample sequenced in a study of spatial heterogeneity in lung cancer (dated by TCRdb to the late 2010s). Interpreted using the paper, the time point label stands for: sample taken at primary tumor resection. On the study overall, not on this receptor specifically: The tumor nonsynonymous mutation count correlated with the number of expanded alpha and beta TCRs within the tumor.

Their specific antigens are unknown. Library method: 5' RACE. TCRdb names NextSeq 500 as the instrument used. TCRdb reworked the public reads: Q25 trimming with fastp, MiXCR clone assembly, productive beta chains retained. Merged by CDR3 protein, the rows form single entries marked with the most common genes and DNA. The sample has 850 to 1,100 distinct CDR3 sequences on record, about 20% of them singletons. The leading ten clones occupy 15% of the sample. The starting material was lung tumor tissue, obtained at surgery. All receptors come from a male donor with early-stage non-small cell lung cancer.

The V gene is TRBV6-5, the J gene TRBJ2-1; no clear D. The CDR3 runs to 11 residues. Trimming left V 5 bases short and J 7 bases short, with 6 bases between. Germline values: CDR1 MNHEY, CDR2 SVGAGI. The CDR3 loop reads CASSLENEQFF. CDR3 DNA sequence: TGTGCCAGCAGTCTAGAGAATGAGCAGTTCTTC.

Regarding this clonotype: It is likely a read error, because the conserved phenylalanine at the end of the CDR3 is missing. The CDR3 DNA reads as TGTGCCAGCTCACCGCAACAGGGGGTGAACACTGAAGCTTTCATT. It encodes CASSPQQGVNTEAFI. This sequence joins TRBV18 and TRBJ1-1, with 8 bases aligning to TRBD1. The length of the CDR3 is 15 residues. Germline V gene data show CDR1 as KGHSH and CDR2 as LQKENI. V trimming: 3 bases; J trimming: 0 bases; junction bases outside the gene matches: 3.

By share, this clonotype counts as large. The V gene is TRBV5-1, the J gene TRBJ1-6, with TRBD1 as a possible D gene (6 bases). Germline V gives CDR1 SGHRS, CDR2 YFSETQ. The CDR3 totals 16 residues. V dropped 3 bases and J dropped 9 bases, with 19 bases sitting between them. The CDR3 nucleotides are TGCGCCAGCAGCTCCGGACAGTCAATGTCGACTTCACCCCTCCACTTT. Translation: CASSSGQSMSTSPLHF. Combining the CDR3 with reference TRBV5-1 and TRBJ1-6 gives the whole variable domain KAGVTQTPRYLIKTRGQQVTLSCSPISGHRSVSWYQQTPGQGLQFLFEYFSETQRNKGNFPGRFSGRQFSNSRSEMNVSTLELGDSALYLCASSSGQSMSTSPLHFGNGTRLTVT.

By its share, this clonotype is medium-sized (0.01 to 0.1%). The V and J genes are TRBV6-2 or TRBV6-3 and TRBJ2-2; 7 bases are a match to TRBD1. CDR3 length: 16 residues. The germline CDR1 and CDR2 sequences are MNHEY and SVGEGT. The trim removed 0 bases at V and 4 bases at J, leaving 5 bases unmatched. In nucleotides, the CDR3 is TGTGCCAGCAGTTACTCGAGACAGGGTTTCACCGGGGAGCTGTTTTTT. It yields the protein CASSYSRQGFTGELFF.

This clonotype showed up just a few times. The chain uses TRBV6-1 and TRBJ2-1, with 11 bases aligning to TRBD2. This CDR3 is built from 19 residues. J lost 0 bases, V lost 4 bases, and 11 bases had no gene match. Germline V gene data show CDR1 as MNHNS and CDR2 as SASEGT. CDR3 coding DNA: TGTGCCAGCAGTGGGATAGGACTAGCGGGTAGTAGCTCCTACAATGAGCAGTTCTTC. The encoded protein is CASSGIGLAGSSSYNEQFF.

This clonotype is deemed large. J is TRBJ2-3 and V is TRBV7-3; 9 bases match TRBD2. Germline CDR1 reads SGHTA; CDR2 reads FQGTGA. V lost 3 bases, J lost 1 base, and 5 bases stayed unmatched. This CDR3 is 16 amino acids long. DNA for the CDR3: TGTGCCAGCAGCTTCGAAAGGACTAGCGGCACAGATACGCAGTATTTT. As protein: CASSFERTSGTDTQYF. The variable domain in full, with the rest retrieved from reference TRBV7-3 and TRBJ2-3, is GAGVSQTPSNKVTEKGKYVELRCDPISGHTALYWYRQSLGQGPEFLIYFQGTGAADDSGLPNDRFFAVRPEGSVSTLKIQRTERGDSAVYLCASSFERTSGTDTQYFGPGTRLTVL.

This clonotype is medium-sized in the sample. In DNA, the CDR3 is TGTGCCAGCAGCCTACAAACCTACGAGCAGTACTTC. Its translation: CASSLQTYEQYF. J is TRBJ2-7 and V is TRBV11-2, with D uncertain. The germline gives CDR1 SGHAT, CDR2 FQNNGV. The CDR3 has 12 amino acids. V was clipped by 5 bases and J by 2 bases, with 7 bases between them.

This clonotype qualifies as large. The CDR3 DNA is TGTGCCAGCAGCCAAAGGGGGCGGGGCGTCCAAGAGACCCAGTACTTC. The encoded protein is CASSQRGRGVQETQYF. V is TRBV3-1 and J is TRBJ2-5, with D possibly matching TRBD1 (7 bases). Trimming removed 2 bases at V and 1 base at J, with 14 bases between. The CDR3 loop spans 16 amino acids. CDR1 LGHDT and CDR2 YNNKEL come from the germline V gene (reference sequence).

Sample share makes this clonotype medium-sized. The V call is TRBV5-1, the J call TRBJ1-1; TRBD1 is a possible D gene (6 bases). This CDR3 has 15 residues. CDR1 SGHRS and CDR2 YFSETQ come from the germline V gene. The germline V and J ends were trimmed by 4 bases and 0 bases, with 13 bases remaining between them. In DNA form, the CDR3 reads TGCGCCAGCAGCACCGAACAGGGATTGAACACTGAAGCTTTCTTT. Translation gives CASSTEQGLNTEAFF.

By share, this clonotype counts as large. This chain uses TRBV6-5 with TRBJ1-4; 9 bases are a match to TRBD1. V was pared by 2 bases and J by 6 bases, with 1 base of the junction left unmatched. The CDR3 totals 14 residues. Germline V gene lookup returns CDR1 MNHEY and CDR2 SVGAGI. The CDR3 nucleotides are TGTGCCAGCAGTTACGGGACAGGGTATGAAAAACTGTTTTTT. This encodes CASSYGTGYEKLFF.

The count of this clonotype is one. The J gene is TRBJ2-7, the V gene TRBV6-1; unclear D gene. V was pared by 8 bases and J by 3 bases, with 11 bases between. Germline V lookup: CDR1 MNHNS, CDR2 SASEGT. The CDR3 is 12 residues long. The chain's CDR3 is CASGPTVYEQYF. The CDR3, as DNA: TGTGCCAGCGGGCCAACGGTCTACGAGCAGTACTTC.

This clonotype is medium-sized (0.01 to 0.1%) within its sample. V gene TRBV5-4 combines with J gene TRBJ1-6, with TRBD1 matching over 10 bases. This CDR3 spans 14 amino acids. Germline trimming cut 4 bases from V and 10 bases from J; bases unmatched to any gene: 5. CDR1 SGHNT and CDR2 YYREEE come from the germline V gene (reference sequence). The CDR3 loop is CASSRDRGLSPLHF. CDR3 coding DNA: TGTGCCAGCAGCCGCGACAGGGGGCTGTCACCCCTCCACTTT.

The J gene is TRBJ2-7, the V gene TRBV6-1; TRBD1 matches 8 bases. CDR3 size: 16 residues. Germline values: CDR1 MNHNS, CDR2 SASEGT. Trimming cost V 6 bases and J 5 bases; bases outside gene matches: 15. The CDR3 bases are TGTGCCAGCAGAGCCCATCCAGGGGGCGTTCGGAACGAGCAGTACTTC. Amino acids: CASRAHPGGVRNEQYF.

This chain links TRBV20-1 with TRBJ2-3; 8 nucleotides agree with TRBD1. CDR3 length equals 14 residues. J lost 3 bases, V lost 4 bases, and 6 bases had no gene match. Germline V lookup: CDR1 DFQATT, CDR2 SNEGSKA (reference sequence). CDR3 sequence (DNA): TGCAGTGCTACGCGGACAGGGATAACAGATACGCAGTATTTT. The encoded protein is CSATRTGITDTQYF.

This clonotype ranks as medium-sized (0.01 to 0.1%). The V gene is TRBV27, the J gene TRBJ2-5, with D perhaps matching TRBD2 (6 bases). The germline V gene encodes CDR1 MNHEY and CDR2 SMNVEV (reference sequence). The ends were cut back, 9 bases at V and 2 bases at J, with 25 bases in the middle. The CDR3 length is 17 residues. The CDR3 here is CASKINGGAMRQETQYF. CDR3 bases: TGTGCCAGTAAGATAAACGGCGGGGCCATGAGGCAAGAGACCCAGTACTTC.

This clonotype is classed as large. The chain combines TRBV3-2 with TRBJ2-3; the table gives TRBD2 as D, unverified against the DNA. TRBV3-2 is deemed a pseudogene. This CDR3 comprises 17 residues. The CDR3 DNA is TGTGCCAGCAGCCCGGCTCCCAGGACTAGCGGTGAGGATACGCAGTATTTT. This codes for CASSPAPRTSGEDTQYF.

Sample share makes this clonotype medium-sized. V and J are TRBV24-1 and TRBJ1-2; D is ambiguous. Trimming pared 3 bases from V and 5 bases from J, leaving 6 bases between. From germline, CDR1 is KGHDR and CDR2 SFDVKD. The CDR3 is 12 residues long. The CDR3 sequence is CATSDPYYGYTF. The CDR3 nucleotides read TGTGCCACCAGTGATCCATATTATGGCTACACCTTC.

This chain connects TRBV5-1 to TRBJ1-5; no definite D call. From germline, CDR1 is SGHRS and CDR2 YFSETQ. The length of the CDR3 is 15 residues. Trimming shortened V by 4 bases and J by 0 bases, and 11 bases separated the two germline ends. Written as DNA, the CDR3 is TGCGCCAGCAGCGCGGACGGTTATAGCAATCAGCCCCAGCATTTT. Translation: CASSADGYSNQPQHF.

Within the sample, this clonotype is medium-sized. J is TRBJ2-7 and V is TRBV10-3, with 11 positions matching TRBD1. Trimming took 6 bases from V and 2 from J; bases not matched to a gene: 3. CDR1 and CDR2 from the germline V gene are ENHRY and SYGVKD. The CDR3 extends over 14 amino acids. The CDR3 is CAISGTGGTYEQYF. DNA of the CDR3: TGTGCCATCAGCGGGACAGGGGGTACCTACGAGCAGTACTTC.

This clonotype is medium-sized. The CDR3: CSARNRDRASEQYF. The CDR3 DNA reads TGCAGCGCCCGTAACCGGGACAGGGCCTCCGAGCAGTACTTC. V and J are TRBV29-1 and TRBJ2-7; 9 nucleotides match TRBD1. Germline loops: CDR1 SQVTM, CDR2 ANQGSEA. V was clipped by 7 bases and J by 6 bases; unmatched bases: 13. The CDR3 sequence is 14 residues long.

This clonotype is judged medium-sized. The genes are TRBV7-8 and TRBJ2-2, with D perhaps matching TRBD1 (6 bases). This CDR3 is 15 amino acids long. V shed 3 bases and J shed 5 bases, with 13 bases lying between them. The germline gives CDR1 SGHVS, CDR2 FQNEAQ. The chain's CDR3 is CASSFVAGVTGELFF. CDR3 in DNA: TGTGCCAGCAGCTTCGTGGCAGGGGTTACCGGGGAGCTGTTTTTT.